This T cell receptor (beta chain) was retrieved from a study of response to subunit inactivated influenza vaccine. Study-wide results and limits: Authors suggested each seasonal flu vaccination may recruit only limited numbers of new T cells.

This CDR3 comprises 14 residues. V was pared by 0 bases and J by 1 base, with 8 bases between. The germline V gene encodes CDR1 SGHDT and CDR2 YYEEEE. Concerning this clonotype itself: Its specificity is not known.

TCRdb processed the RT-PCR reads anew with MiXCR; each CDR3 protein has one entry. The sample yields over 150,000 distinct CDR3 sequences, around a tenth seen once. The TCR comes from a man aged 45 to 75 who received an inactivated influenza vaccine. The sample here was CD8+ T cells sorted from PBMCs, taken around 2 years after vaccination. This chain links TRBV5-6 with TRBJ2-7; D uncertain. The CDR3 loop reads CASSLATVSYEQYF. The CDR3 DNA follows: TGTGCCAGCAGCTTGGCAACGGTATCCTACGAGCAGTACTTC.